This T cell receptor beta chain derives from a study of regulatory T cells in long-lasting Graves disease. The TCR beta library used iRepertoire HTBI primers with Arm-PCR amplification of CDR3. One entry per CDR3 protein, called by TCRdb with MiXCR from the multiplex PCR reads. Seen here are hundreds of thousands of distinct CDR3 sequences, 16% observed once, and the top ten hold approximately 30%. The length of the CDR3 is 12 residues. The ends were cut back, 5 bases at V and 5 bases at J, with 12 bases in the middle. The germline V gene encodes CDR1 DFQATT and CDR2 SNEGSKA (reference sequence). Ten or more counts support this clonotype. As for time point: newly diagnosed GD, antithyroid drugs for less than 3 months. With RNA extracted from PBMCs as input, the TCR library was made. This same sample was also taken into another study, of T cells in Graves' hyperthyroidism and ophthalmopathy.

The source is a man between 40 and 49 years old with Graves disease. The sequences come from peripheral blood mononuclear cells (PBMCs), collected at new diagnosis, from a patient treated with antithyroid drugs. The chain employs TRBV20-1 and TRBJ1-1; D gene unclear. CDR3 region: CSALPEGTEAFF. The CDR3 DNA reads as TGCAGTGCTCTCCCAGAGGGAACTGAAGCTTTCTTT.